This TCR beta chain was captured by sequencing in a study of T cell changes during pregnancy in multiple sclerosis. The germline V gene has CDR1 SQVTM and CDR2 ANQGSEA. The CDR3 is 14 amino acids. Trimming took off 1 base at V and 5 bases at J, with 14 bases between the two ends. Libraries were prepared by immunoSEQ multiplex PCR; TCRdb keeps only in-frame clonotypes and omits some of them. Of some 45,000 clones in the sample, 80% to 95% are singletons; the top ten hold almost 2%. The chain has TRBV29-1 and TRBJ2-5; the D gene is possibly TRBD1 (7 bases). The sample in question was CD4+ T cells from peripheral blood mononuclear cells, obtained after pregnancy. The TCR was taken from a female donor in good health, enrolled as a control in a pregnancy study. CDR3 DNA: TGCAGCGTTGAAGGAGGAGGGGGCGGCGAGACCCAGTACTTC. It is translated as CSVEGGGGGETQYF.